Below, 21 T cell receptor beta chains from the same sample are listed, as sequenced in a study of blood T cell repertoires in COVID-19. Generated by immunoSEQ multiplex PCR, the TCRdb table keeps only in-frame clones and is missing some. The sample has hundreds of thousands of clones, roughly 85% seen once; the top ten hold around a tenth. The sequenced material came from peripheral blood. The source is a woman aged 45-59 years who had recovered from COVID-19.

V and J are TRBV5-8 and TRBJ2-7; 11 bases line up with TRBD2. This CDR3 is built from 16 residues. V shed 3 bases and J 0 bases; nucleotides not matched to a gene: 5. Looked up from germline, CDR1 is SGHTS and CDR2 is YDEGEE. The CDR3 sequence is CASSSKTSGVSYEQYF. CDR3 nucleotide sequence: TGTGCCAGCAGCTCAAAGACTAGCGGGGTCTCCTACGAGCAGTACTTC.

This clone showed up just a few times. The chain carries TRBV3-1 (or the pseudogene TRBV3-2) and TRBJ2-1, with 7 bases aligning to TRBD2. CDR1 is LGHDT and CDR2 is YNNKEL in the germline V gene (reference sequence). This CDR3 region has 13 residues. With V trimmed by 4 bases and J by 11 bases, 8 bases remained unmatched. The CDR3 sequence is CASSRDGREQQFF. As DNA, the CDR3 is TGTGCCAGCAGCCGAGATGGGAGGGAACAGCAGTTCTTC.

This clone was seen only a few times. The chain employs TRBV18 and TRBJ1-1; D is unclear. There are 15 residues in the CDR3. Trimming took 0 bases from V and 6 from J, leaving 14 bases between them. Germline V CDR1 and CDR2: KGHSH, LQKENI. Here the CDR3 reads CASSPPAHVASEAFF. The CDR3 DNA is TGTGCCAGCTCACCACCGGCTCATGTAGCCTCTGAAGCTTTCTTT.

The chain employs TRBV5-1 and TRBJ2-1, with 13 bases lining up with TRBD2. Germline V gene data show CDR1 as SGHRS and CDR2 as YFSETQ. V shed 4 bases, J shed 9 bases, and the junction held 13 bases outside the gene matches. This CDR3 is 17 amino acids long. DNA for the CDR3: TGCGCCAGCAGCCCCGGGACTAGCGGGATGCGGTTAGGTGAGCAGTTCTTC. Its protein product is CASSPGTSGMRLGEQFF.

Worth noting for this clone: A read error may explain this, as a much larger clone is one base away. The rearrangement links TRBV6-5 to TRBJ2-1; D gene ambiguous. Germline CDR1 is MNHEY and CDR2 is SVGAGI. Trimming shortened V by 5 bases and J by 7 bases, and 6 bases separated the two germline ends. The CDR3 covers 11 residues. The CDR3 here is CASSPRNEQFF. The CDR3 DNA reads as TGTGCCAGCAGTCCCCGGAATGAGCAGTTCTTC.

The rearrangement joins TRBV19 to TRBJ1-2; perhaps TRBD1 as D (6 bases). Germline V gene sequence: CDR1 LNHDA, CDR2 SQIVND (reference sequence). This CDR3 is 15 amino acids long. Trimming stripped 0 bases from V and 10 bases from J, with 18 bases between. In nucleotides, the CDR3 is TGTGCCAGTAGTATAGAAGCAGGGGCCGCAGTCGCCTACACCTTC. Amino acid sequence: CASSIEAGAAVAYTF.

This chain links TRBV7-2 with TRBJ1-2; 10 bases match TRBD1. The V gene's germline CDR1 is SGHTA and CDR2 FQGNSA. V shed 8 bases, J shed 5 bases, and the junction held 5 bases outside the gene matches. There are 13 residues in the CDR3. CDR3 bases: TGTGCCAGCGGGGTGGACAGGGGGTATGGCTACACCTTC. It specifies CASGVDRGYGYTF.

This clone has just a few counts. The genes are TRBV6-7 and TRBJ1-1; unclear D gene. TRBV6-7 is flagged as an ORF with uncertain function. The V end was cut by 2 bases, the J end by 2 bases, with 9 bases between. CDR3 length: 14 amino acids. The CDR3 coding sequence is TGTGCCAGCAGTTACAGACACAAAAACACTGAAGCTTTCTTT. Encoded protein: CASSYRHKNTEAFF.

The genes are TRBV4-2 and TRBJ2-1; 10 bases are shared with TRBD2. Trimming cost V 4 bases and J 5 bases; bases outside gene matches: 5. The germline gives CDR1 LGHNA, CDR2 YNFKEQ. This CDR3 comprises 15 residues. CDR3 coding DNA: TGTGCCAGCAGCCGCGGACTAGCGGAAAACAATGAGCAGTTCTTC. The encoded protein is CASSRGLAENNEQFF.

This chain uses TRBV18 with TRBJ2-7; 10 bases map to TRBD2. V was clipped by 1 base and J by 2 bases; unmatched bases: 2. CDR3 size: 15 residues. Germline V gives CDR1 KGHSH, CDR2 LQKENI. CDR3 residues: CASSPQLAGTYEQYF. The CDR3 DNA reads TGTGCCAGCTCACCACAACTAGCGGGAACCTACGAGCAGTACTTC.

CDR3 sequence: CASSRRPESQETQYF. CDR3 coding DNA: TGTGCCAGCAGCCGGAGACCTGAATCCCAAGAGACCCAGTACTTC. The J gene is TRBJ2-5, the V gene TRBV3-1 (or the pseudogene TRBV3-2); D remains ambiguous. V gave up 4 bases and J gave up 1 base, with 13 bases separating them. The germline CDR1 and CDR2 sequences are LGHDT and YNNKEL (reference sequence). The CDR3 consists of 15 residues.

The chain recombines TRBV7-2 with TRBJ2-2; TRBD2 is a possible D gene (7 bases). Looked up from germline, CDR1 is SGHTA and CDR2 is FQGNSA. The germline V and J ends were trimmed by 5 bases and 3 bases, with 13 bases remaining between them. The CDR3 has 15 amino acids. This CDR3 is CASSLWGGDTGELFF. CDR3 nucleotides: TGTGCCAGCAGCCTGTGGGGGGGCGACACCGGGGAGCTGTTTTTT. The entire variable domain, with the rest obtained from reference TRBV7-2 and TRBJ2-2, is as follows: GAGVSQSPSNKVTEKGKDVELRCDPISGHTALYWYRQSLGQGLEFLIYFQGNSAPDKSGLPSDRFSAERTGGSVSTLTIQRTQQEDSAVYLCASSLWGGDTGELFFGEGSRLTVL.

This clone was counted only a few times. The CDR3 coding sequence is TGTGCCAGCGGGACACCCCGTTCTTGGGCCAACGTCCTGACTTTC. Protein sequence: CASGTPRSWANVLTF. The J gene is TRBJ2-6, the V gene TRBV28, with D maybe TRBD1 (6 bases). Germline CDR1 reads MDHEN; CDR2 reads SYDVKM. The CDR3 runs to 15 residues. Deletions cut 8 bases from V and 5 bases from J, with 16 bases between.

This chain uses TRBV5-1 with TRBJ1-6, with D unresolved. The germline V gene encodes CDR1 SGHRS and CDR2 YFSETQ. The CDR3 runs 12 residues. Between the trimmed V and J ends, which lost 0 bases and 9 bases, there was a span of 4 bases. CDR3 DNA: TGCGCCAGCAGCTTGGAGAGTTCACCCCTCCACTTT. Translation: CASSLESSPLHF.

The chain combines TRBV7-2 with TRBJ2-3; possible D gene TRBD2, 5 bases. The CDR3 spans 15 residues. V was trimmed by 3 bases and J by 2 bases, leaving 12 bases between them. Germline lookup yields CDR1 SGHTA and CDR2 FQGNSA. CDR3 bases: TGTGCCAGCAGCTTTAGGAGCGGAGACACAGATACGCAGTATTTT. Its translation: CASSFRSGDTDTQYF.

The chain links TRBV7-8 to TRBJ2-5, with a possible D match to TRBD2 (5 bases). Trimming pared 5 bases from V and 1 base from J, leaving 26 bases between. Per germline, CDR1 SGHVS and CDR2 FQNEAQ. The CDR3 contains 19 residues. CDR3 sequence (DNA): TGTGCCAGCAGCCCTACAGTTGGATTACTGGTGGCGGGCCAAGAGACCCAGTACTTC. The encoded protein is CASSPTVGLLVAGQETQYF.

This rearrangement joins TRBV29-1 to TRBJ2-1, with 9 bases fitting TRBD2. CDR3 length equals 16 residues. The V gene's germline CDR1 is SQVTM and CDR2 ANQGSEA. J was trimmed by 7 bases and V by 0 bases; bases with no gene match: 10. The CDR3 is CSVEDGGLAGLNEQFF. The CDR3 nucleotides read TGCAGCGTTGAAGATGGAGGGCTAGCGGGACTGAATGAGCAGTTCTTC.

This chain links TRBV10-3 with TRBJ1-3, with TRBD1 matching 11 bases. The CDR3 length is 16 residues. Germline CDR1 is ENHRY and CDR2 is SYGVKD. Germline trimming cut 11 bases from V and 0 bases from J; bases unmatched to any gene: 9. This chain's CDR3 is CAAARDRGYSGNTIYF. The CDR3 nucleotides are TGTGCCGCAGCCCGGGACAGGGGGTACTCTGGAAACACCATATATTTT.

This sequence joins TRBV24-1 and TRBJ2-1; 7 positions match TRBD2. Germline CDR1 reads KGHDR; CDR2 reads SFDVKD. The CDR3 is made up of 16 amino acids. V was clipped by 4 bases and J by 7 bases; unmatched bases: 12. CDR3 residues: CATSEHSGLALNEQFF. CDR3 nucleotides: TGTGCCACCAGTGAGCATAGCGGGCTTGCTTTGAATGAGCAGTTCTTC.

This rearrangement joins TRBV14 to TRBJ2-7, with 9 nucleotides matching TRBD2. The CDR3 is 16 amino acids. Per germline, CDR1 SGHDN and CDR2 FVKESK. J gave up 4 bases and V 4 bases, and 11 bases lay outside the gene matches. The CDR3, as DNA: TGTGCCAGCAGCCCCCCAGGTAGCGGGAGTCTGTACGAGCAGTACTTC. Translation gives CASSPPGSGSLYEQYF.

The table lists this clone with a few counts. This sequence joins TRBV7-9 and TRBJ2-3; 9 bases fit TRBD2. The CDR3 has 16 amino acids. The germline CDR1 and CDR2 sequences are SEHNR and FQNEAQ (reference sequence). Trimming cost V 4 bases and J 5 bases; bases outside gene matches: 10. The CDR3 nucleotides are TGTGCCAGCAGCTCCCCTAAAGCGGGGGGAGGAGATACGCAGTATTTT. Encoded protein: CASSSPKAGGGDTQYF.